The entry that follows covers one T cell receptor (beta chain) sequence. Its antigen is not identified. Using a J-beta primer mix together with a sample-barcoded 5' primer, a second PCR was run for roughly 6 to 12 cycles. Each of the cDNA molecules was tagged by a template-switch adaptor with 12 random nucleotides. TCRdb analysed the 5' RACE reads with MiXCR anew, one entry per CDR3 protein. The sample shows around 800,000 distinct CDR3 sequences, 35% to 50% of them seen only once. The sample originates from a study of blood T cells in healthy people across ages. Study details: Capture by template switching was about one barcoded beta molecule per two T cells. Findings and limits, study-wide: CMV infection status of these donors was not known. Strongly correlated with naive T cell percentage was TCR beta diversity.

The CDR3 is 16 amino acids. Germline CDR1 and CDR2: LGHNA and YNFKEQ. The J segment lost 7 bases and the V segment lost 0 bases, leaving 9 bases of the junction unmatched. Sequenced: blood. The chain couples TRBV4-2 to TRBJ2-7; 10 bases map to TRBD2. The sequence derives from a man older than 75 in good health. The CDR3 here is CASSQDGLAGANEQYF. The CDR3 DNA reads as TGTGCCAGCAGCCAAGATGGGCTAGCGGGAGCGAATGAGCAGTACTTC.